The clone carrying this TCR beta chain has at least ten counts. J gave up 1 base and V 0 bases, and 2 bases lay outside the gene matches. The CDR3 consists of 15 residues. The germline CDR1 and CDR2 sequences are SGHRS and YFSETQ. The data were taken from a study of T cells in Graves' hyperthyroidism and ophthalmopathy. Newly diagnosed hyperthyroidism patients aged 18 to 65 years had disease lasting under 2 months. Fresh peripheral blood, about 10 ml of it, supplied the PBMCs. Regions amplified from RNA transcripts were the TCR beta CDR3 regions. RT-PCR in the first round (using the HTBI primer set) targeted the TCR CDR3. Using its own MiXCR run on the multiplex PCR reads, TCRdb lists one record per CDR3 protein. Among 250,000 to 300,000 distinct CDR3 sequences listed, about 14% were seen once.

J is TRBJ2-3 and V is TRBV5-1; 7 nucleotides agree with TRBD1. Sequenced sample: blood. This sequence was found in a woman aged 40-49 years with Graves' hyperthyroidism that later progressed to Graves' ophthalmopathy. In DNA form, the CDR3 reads TGCGCCAGCAGCTTGGACAGGGGTCGCACAGATACGCAGTATTTT. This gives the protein CASSLDRGRTDTQYF.